The TCR beta chain under discussion was sequenced for a study of blood T cell repertoires in COVID-19. Study-level background: Samples came from the United States, Italy and Spain, spanning acute and convalescent COVID-19. Sources were T cells, B-cell-depleted T cells, or PBMCs; the material itself was cDNA or gDNA.

CDR1 and CDR2 (germline): SGHRS, YFSETQ. The V segment lost 5 bases and the J segment 4 bases; nucleotides outside the gene matches: 10. CDR3 size: 15 residues. Authors' data handling: Amplification of reference gene primers was used by the study to estimate nucleated cell counts. The table came from immunoSEQ multiplex PCR; TCRdb's copy has only in-frame clones and leaves some out. V and J calls and clone size are copied from that table; D and trimming were computed from the DNA. Of approximately 220,000 clones listed, around four fifths were seen once; the top ten hold 5.1%. Sample: peripheral blood. The chain couples TRBV5-1 to TRBJ1-1; 8 nucleotides agree with TRBD1. The TCR originated in a woman aged 60-70 years who had recovered from COVID-19. The CDR3 protein is CASSLMDRVGTEAFF. CDR3 in DNA: TGCGCCAGCAGTTTGATGGACAGGGTGGGCACTGAAGCTTTCTTT.